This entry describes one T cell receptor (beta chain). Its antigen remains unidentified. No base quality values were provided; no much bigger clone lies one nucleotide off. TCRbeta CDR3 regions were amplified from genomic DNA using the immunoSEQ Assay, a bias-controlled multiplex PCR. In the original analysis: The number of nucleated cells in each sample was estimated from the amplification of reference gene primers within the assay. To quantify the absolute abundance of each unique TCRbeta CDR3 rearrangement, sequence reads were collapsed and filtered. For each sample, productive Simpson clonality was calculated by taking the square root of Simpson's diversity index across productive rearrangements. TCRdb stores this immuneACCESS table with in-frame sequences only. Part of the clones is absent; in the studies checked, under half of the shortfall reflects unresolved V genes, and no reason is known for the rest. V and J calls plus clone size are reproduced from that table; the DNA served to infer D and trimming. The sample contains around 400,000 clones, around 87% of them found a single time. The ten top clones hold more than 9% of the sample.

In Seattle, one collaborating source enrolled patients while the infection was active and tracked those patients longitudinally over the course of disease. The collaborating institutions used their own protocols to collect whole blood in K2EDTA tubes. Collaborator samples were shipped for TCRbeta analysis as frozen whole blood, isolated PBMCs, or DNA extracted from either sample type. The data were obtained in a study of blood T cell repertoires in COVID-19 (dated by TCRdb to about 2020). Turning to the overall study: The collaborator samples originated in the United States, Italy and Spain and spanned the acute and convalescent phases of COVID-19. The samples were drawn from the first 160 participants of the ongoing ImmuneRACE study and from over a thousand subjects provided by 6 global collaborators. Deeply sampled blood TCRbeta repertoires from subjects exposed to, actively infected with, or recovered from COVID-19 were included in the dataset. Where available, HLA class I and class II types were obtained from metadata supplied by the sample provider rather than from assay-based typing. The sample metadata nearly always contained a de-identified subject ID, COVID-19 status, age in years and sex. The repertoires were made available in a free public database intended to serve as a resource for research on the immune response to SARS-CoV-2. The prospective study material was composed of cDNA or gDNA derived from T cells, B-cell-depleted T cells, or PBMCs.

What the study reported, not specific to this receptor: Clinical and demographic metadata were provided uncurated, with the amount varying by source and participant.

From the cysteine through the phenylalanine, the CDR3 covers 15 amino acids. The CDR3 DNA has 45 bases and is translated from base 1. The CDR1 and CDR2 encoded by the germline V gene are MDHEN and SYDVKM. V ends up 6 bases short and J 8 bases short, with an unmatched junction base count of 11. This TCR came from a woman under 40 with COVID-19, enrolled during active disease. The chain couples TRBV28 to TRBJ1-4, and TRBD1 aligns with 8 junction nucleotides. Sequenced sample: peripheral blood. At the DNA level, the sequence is TGTGCCAGCAGCTCAATTCAGGGGGCTGAGGAAAAACTGTTTTTT. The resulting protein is CASSSIQGAEEKLFF. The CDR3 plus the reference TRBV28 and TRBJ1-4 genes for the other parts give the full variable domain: DVKVTQSSRYLVKRTGEKVFLECVQDMDHENMFWYRQDPGLGLRLIYFSYDVKMKEKGDIPEGYSVSREKKERFSLILESASTNQTSMYLCASSSIQGAEEKLFFGSGTQLSVL.